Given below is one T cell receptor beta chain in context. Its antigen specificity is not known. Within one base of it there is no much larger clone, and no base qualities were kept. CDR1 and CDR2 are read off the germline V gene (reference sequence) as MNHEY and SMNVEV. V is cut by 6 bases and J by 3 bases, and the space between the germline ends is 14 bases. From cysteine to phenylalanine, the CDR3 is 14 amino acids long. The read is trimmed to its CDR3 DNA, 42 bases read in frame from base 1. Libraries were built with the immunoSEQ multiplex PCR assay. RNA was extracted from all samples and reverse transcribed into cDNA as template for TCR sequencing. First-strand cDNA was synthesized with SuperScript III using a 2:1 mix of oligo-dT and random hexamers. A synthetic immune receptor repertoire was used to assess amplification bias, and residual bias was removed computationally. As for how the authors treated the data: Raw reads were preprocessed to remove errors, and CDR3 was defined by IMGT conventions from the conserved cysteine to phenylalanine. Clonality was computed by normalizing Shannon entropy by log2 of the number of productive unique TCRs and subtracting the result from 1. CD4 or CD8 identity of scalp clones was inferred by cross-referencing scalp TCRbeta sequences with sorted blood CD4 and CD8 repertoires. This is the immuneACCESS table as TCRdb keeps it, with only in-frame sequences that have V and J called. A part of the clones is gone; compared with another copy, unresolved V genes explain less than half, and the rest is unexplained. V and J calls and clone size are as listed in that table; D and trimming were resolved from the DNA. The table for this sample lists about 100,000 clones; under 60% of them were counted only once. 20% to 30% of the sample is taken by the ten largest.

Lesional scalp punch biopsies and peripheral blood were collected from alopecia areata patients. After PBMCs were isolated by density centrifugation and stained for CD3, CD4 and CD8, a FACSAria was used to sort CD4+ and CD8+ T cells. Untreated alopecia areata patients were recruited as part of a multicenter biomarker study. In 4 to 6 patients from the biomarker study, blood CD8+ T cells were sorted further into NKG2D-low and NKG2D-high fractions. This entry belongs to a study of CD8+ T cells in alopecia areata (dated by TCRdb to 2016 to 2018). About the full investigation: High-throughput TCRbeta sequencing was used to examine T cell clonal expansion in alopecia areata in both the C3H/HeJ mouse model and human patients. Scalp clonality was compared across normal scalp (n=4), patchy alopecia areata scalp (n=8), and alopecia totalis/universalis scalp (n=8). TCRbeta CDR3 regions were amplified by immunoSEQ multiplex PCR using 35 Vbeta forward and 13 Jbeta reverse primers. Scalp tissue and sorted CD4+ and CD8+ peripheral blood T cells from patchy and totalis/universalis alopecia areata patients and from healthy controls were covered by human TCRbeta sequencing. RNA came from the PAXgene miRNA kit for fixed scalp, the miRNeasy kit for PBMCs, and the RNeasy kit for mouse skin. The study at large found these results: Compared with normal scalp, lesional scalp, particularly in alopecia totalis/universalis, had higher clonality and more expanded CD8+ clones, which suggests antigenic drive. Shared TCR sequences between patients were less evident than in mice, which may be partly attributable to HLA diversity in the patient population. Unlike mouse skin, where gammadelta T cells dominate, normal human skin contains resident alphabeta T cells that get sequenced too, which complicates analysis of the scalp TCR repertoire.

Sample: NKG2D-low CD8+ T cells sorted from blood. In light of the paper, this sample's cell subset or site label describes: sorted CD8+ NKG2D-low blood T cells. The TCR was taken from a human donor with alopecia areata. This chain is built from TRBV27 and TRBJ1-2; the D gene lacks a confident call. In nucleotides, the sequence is TGTGCCAGCAGGTCGGGAGGATGGGACTATGGCTACACCTTC. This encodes CASRSGGWDYGYTF.